This T cell receptor (beta chain) was profiled in a study of shared clonotypes between healthy human individuals. Study information: The study enrolled a couple of women and a few men aged 18 to 49.

The repertoire was sequenced with immunoSEQ multiplex PCR; TCRdb's copy has only in-frame clones and lacks some. The table shows hundreds of thousands of clones, with approximately 77% occurring only once. The germline V gene encodes CDR1 PRHDT and CDR2 FYEKMQ (reference sequence). The CDR3 spans 17 residues. Trimming removed 3 bases from V and 0 bases from J; junction bases left unmatched: 7. The specimen sequenced was PBMCs. The sequence was collected from a woman aged 40 to 50 in good health. Some clones in this sample may be carry-over from other donors' samples. The chain joins TRBV13 to TRBJ1-5; 8 bases are a match to TRBD1. The CDR3 nucleotides are TGTGCCAGCAGCTTTGGGCCGACAGGGGATAGCAATCAGCCCCAGCATTTT. Its protein is CASSFGPTGDSNQPQHF.